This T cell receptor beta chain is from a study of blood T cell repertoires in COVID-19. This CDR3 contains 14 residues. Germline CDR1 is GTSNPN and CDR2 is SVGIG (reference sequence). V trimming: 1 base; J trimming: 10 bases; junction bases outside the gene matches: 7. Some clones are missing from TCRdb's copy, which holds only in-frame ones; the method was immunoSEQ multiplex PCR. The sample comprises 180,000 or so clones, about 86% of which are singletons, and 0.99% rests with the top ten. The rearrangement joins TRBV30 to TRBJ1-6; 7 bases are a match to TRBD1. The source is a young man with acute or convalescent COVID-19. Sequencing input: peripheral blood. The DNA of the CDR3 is TGTGCCTGGAGTGCCGGGACAGCTTACTCACCCCTCCACTTT. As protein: CAWSAGTAYSPLHF.